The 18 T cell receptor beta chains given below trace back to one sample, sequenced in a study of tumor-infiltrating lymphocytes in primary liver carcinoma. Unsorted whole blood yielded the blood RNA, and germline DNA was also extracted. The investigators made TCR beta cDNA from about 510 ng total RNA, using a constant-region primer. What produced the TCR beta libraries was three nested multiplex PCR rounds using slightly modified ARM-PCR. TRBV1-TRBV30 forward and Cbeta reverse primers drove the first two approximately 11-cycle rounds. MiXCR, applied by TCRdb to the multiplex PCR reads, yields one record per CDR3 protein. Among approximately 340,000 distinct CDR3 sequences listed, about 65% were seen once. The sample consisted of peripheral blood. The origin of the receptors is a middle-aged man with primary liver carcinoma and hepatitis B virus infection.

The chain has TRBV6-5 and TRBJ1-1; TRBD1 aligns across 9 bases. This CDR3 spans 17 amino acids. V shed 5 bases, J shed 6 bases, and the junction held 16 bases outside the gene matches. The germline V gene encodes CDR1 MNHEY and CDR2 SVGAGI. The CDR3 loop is CASSPRDRAWSHAEAFF. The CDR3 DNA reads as TGTGCCAGCAGTCCTCGGGACAGGGCGTGGTCCCACGCTGAAGCTTTCTTT.

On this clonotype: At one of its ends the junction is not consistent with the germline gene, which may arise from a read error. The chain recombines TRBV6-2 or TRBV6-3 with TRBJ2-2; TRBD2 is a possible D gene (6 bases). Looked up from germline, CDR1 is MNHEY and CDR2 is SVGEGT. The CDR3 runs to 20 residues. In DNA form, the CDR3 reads TGTGCCAACAGTTGGACTCCGGGCGCGGCTAGAGGGTTGTCTGGCGGGGAGCTATTTTTT. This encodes CANSWTPGAARGLSGGELFF.

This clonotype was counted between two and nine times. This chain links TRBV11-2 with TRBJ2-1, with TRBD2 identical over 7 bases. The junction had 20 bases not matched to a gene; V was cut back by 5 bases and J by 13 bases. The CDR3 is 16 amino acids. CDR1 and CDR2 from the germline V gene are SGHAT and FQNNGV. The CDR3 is CASSPQRVGGPGEQFF. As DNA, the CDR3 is TGTGCCAGCAGCCCCCAGAGAGTGGGAGGGCCCGGCGAACAGTTCTTC.

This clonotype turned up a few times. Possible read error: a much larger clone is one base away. CDR3 residues: CNVVTSGNYEQYF. In DNA, the CDR3 is TGCAACGTTGTGACTAGCGGGAACTACGAGCAGTACTTC. The chain combines TRBV29-1 with TRBJ2-7, with 11 bases matching TRBD2. From germline, CDR1 is SQVTM and CDR2 ANQGSEA. The CDR3 spans 13 residues.

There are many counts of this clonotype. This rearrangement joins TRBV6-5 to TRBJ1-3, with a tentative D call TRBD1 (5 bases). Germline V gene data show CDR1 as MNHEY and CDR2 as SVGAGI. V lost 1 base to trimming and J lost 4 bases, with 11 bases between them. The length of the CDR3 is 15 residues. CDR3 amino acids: CASSYFGGTGNTIYF. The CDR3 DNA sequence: TGTGCCAGCAGTTACTTTGGGGGGACGGGAAACACCATATATTTT.

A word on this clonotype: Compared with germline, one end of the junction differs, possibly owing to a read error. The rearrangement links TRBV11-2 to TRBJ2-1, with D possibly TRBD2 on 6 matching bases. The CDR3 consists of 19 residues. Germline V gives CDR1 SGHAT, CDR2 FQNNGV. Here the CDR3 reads CVSSNHPIVRDSRYNEQFF. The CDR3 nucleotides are TGTGTCAGCAGCAACCATCCCATAGTCCGGGACTCGAGATACAATGAGCAGTTCTTC.

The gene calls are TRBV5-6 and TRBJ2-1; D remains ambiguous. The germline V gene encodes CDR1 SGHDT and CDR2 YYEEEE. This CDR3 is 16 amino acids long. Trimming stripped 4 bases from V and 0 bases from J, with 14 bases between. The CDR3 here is CASSPGRGGSYNEQFF. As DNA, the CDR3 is TGTGCCAGCAGCCCGGGCCGAGGTGGCTCCTACAATGAGCAGTTCTTC.

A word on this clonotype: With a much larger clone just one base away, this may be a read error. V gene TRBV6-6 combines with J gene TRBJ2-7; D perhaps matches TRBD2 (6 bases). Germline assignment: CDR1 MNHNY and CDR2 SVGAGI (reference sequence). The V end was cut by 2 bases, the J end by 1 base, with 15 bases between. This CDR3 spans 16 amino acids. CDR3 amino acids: CASSYLDFGGSYEQYF. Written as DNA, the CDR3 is TGTGCCAGCAGTTACCTTGACTTCGGGGGATCCTACGAGCAGTACTTC.

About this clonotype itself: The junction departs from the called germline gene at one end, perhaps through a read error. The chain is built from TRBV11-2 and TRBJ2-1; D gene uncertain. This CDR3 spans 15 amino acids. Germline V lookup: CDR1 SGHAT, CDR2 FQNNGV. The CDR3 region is CTSSLLRTSRYEQFF. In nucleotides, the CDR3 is TGTACCAGCAGCTTACTTCGGACCTCCCGGTATGAGCAGTTCTTC.

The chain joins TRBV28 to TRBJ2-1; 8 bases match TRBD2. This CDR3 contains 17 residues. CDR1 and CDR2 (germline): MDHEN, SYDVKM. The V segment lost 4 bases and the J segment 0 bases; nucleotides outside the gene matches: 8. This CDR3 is CASSSYLAGSSYNEQFF. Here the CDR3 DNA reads TGTGCCAGCAGTTCTTATTTAGCGGGGAGCTCCTACAATGAGCAGTTCTTC.

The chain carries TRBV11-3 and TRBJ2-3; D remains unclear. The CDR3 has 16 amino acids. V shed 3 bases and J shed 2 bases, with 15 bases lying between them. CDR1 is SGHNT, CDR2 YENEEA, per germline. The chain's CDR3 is CASSFRRGADTDTQYF. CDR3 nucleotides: TGTGCCAGCAGCTTCCGGAGAGGCGCCGACACAGATACGCAGTATTTT.

As DNA, the CDR3 is TGTGCCTGGAGATGGGGGGAACAAGAGACCCAGTACTTC. Its protein is CAWRWGEQETQYF. V is TRBV30 and J is TRBJ2-5, with D perhaps matching TRBD2 (6 bases). The CDR3 is made up of 13 amino acids. Deletions cut 3 bases from V and 2 bases from J, with 10 bases between. CDR1 GTSNPN and CDR2 SVGIG come from the germline V gene (reference sequence).

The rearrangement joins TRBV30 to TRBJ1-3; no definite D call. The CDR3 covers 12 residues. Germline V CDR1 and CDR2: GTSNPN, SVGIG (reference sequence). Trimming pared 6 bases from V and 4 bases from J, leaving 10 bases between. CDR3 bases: TGTGCCTGTAAATTACTCGGAAACACCATATATTTT. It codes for CACKLLGNTIYF.

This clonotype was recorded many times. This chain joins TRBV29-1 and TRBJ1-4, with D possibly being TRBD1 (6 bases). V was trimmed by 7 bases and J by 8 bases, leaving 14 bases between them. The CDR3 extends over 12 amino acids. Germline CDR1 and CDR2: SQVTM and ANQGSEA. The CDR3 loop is CSAGGSLEKLFF. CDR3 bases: TGCAGCGCCGGGGGCAGTTTGGAAAAACTGTTTTTT.

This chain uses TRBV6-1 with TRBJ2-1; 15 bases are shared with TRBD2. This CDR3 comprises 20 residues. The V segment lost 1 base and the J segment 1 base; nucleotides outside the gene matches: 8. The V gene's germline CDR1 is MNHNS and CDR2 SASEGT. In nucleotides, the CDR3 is TGTGCCAGCAGTGAAGTTTGGACTAGCGGGGGGGCCATGTCCTACAATGAGCAGTTCTTC. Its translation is CASSEVWTSGGAMSYNEQFF.

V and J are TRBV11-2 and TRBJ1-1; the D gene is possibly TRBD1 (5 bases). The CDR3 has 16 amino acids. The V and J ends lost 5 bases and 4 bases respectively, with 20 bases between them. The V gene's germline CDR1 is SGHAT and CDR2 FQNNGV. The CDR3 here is CASSPSGRVNVTEAFF. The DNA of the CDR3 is TGTGCCAGCAGCCCCTCTGGCAGGGTTAATGTCACTGAAGCTTTCTTT.

In DNA, the CDR3 is TGTGCCAGCAGGAGACGACAGGGACAAGAGACCCAGTACTTC. Translation: CASRRRQGQETQYF. This sequence joins TRBV28 and TRBJ2-5; 7 bases are shared with TRBD1. Germline CDR1 is MDHEN and CDR2 is SYDVKM. This CDR3 is 14 amino acids long. V trimming: 6 bases; J trimming: 2 bases; junction bases outside the gene matches: 6.

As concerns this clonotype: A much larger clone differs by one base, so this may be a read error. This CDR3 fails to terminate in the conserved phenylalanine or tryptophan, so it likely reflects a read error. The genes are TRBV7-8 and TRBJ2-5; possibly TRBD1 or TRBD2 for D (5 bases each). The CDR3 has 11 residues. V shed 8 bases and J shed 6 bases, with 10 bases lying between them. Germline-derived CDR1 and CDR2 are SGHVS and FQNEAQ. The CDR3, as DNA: TGTGCCAGCCGCTGGGGGAAGACCCAGTACTTA. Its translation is CASRWGKTQYL.